This T cell receptor beta chain was obtained from a study of cytotoxic CD8 clonotypes in ibrutinib-treated CLL. Overall study: Responses comprised 24 partial and 2 complete; at median roughly 70 months, approximately 15 remained remitted and about 12 progressed.

The ends lost 3 bases at V and 5 bases at J; junction bases unmatched: 8. CDR3 length equals 17 residues. Germline-derived CDR1 and CDR2 are LNHDA and SQIVND (reference sequence). Study findings and constraints: Public clonotypes were rare and shrank or held steady on treatment.

Worth noting for this clone: Its antigen is undetermined.

TCR beta libraries used 2 to 2.5 micrograms of genomic DNA from cryopreserved PBMCs. Depth targeted 1 in 200,000 to 1 in 1 million T cells, averaging approximately 9.3x coverage per clonotype. Here immunoSEQ multiplex PCR was the method, and the copy in TCRdb shows in-frame clones only, minus some. The table lists about 140,000 clones, 80% of them singletons. The chain couples TRBV19 to TRBJ2-3, with 13 nucleotides matching TRBD2. This clonotype was obtained from a human donor with chronic lymphocytic leukemia. The sequencing used PBMCs, collected after 36 months of ibrutinib treatment. The CDR3 spells CASSMTSGRFWGDTQYF. The CDR3 region has the DNA TGTGCCAGTAGTATGACTAGCGGGAGGTTTTGGGGAGATACGCAGTATTTT.